This entry lists 25 T cell receptor beta chains sequenced from one sample in a study of T-cell reconstitution after alpha-beta-depleted transplantation in children. Preparation of the TCRbeta library was carried out with unique molecular identifiers. Each CDR3 protein gets one entry after TCRdb re-called the PCR reads with MiXCR. The sample lists around 370,000 distinct CDR3 sequences; 15% to 20% were seen once. This specimen consisted of PBMCs, mostly from graft donor cells, obtained 360 days after TCRalphabeta/CD19-depleted stem cell transplant. Receptors originate from a male patient aged 2 to 9 who had a stem cell transplant for acute lymphoblastic leukemia, so the T cells may come from the graft donor.

This clonotype has a count of ten or more. V usage is TRBV11-1 and J usage is TRBJ2-1; perhaps TRBD2 as D (6 bases). The germline V and J ends were trimmed by 1 base and 2 bases, with 21 bases remaining between them. This CDR3 has 19 amino acids. The germline V gene has CDR1 SGHAT and CDR2 FQDESV (reference sequence). Here the CDR3 DNA reads TGTGCCAGCAGCTTAGTAGGAGGAGGGCAGGCGGGACCCTACAATGAGCAGTTCTTC. Translating gives CASSLVGGGQAGPYNEQFF.

The gene calls are TRBV9 and TRBJ2-2, with D uncertain. Per germline, CDR1 SGDLS and CDR2 YYNGEE. CDR3 length: 14 residues. The ends were cut back, 3 bases at V and 0 bases at J, with 6 bases in the middle. CDR3 amino acids: CASSAWTNTGELFF. CDR3 nucleotides: TGTGCCAGCAGCGCTTGGACGAACACCGGGGAGCTGTTTTTT.

The chain is built from TRBV5-1 and TRBJ2-7, with TRBD2 identical over 7 bases. From germline, CDR1 is SGHRS and CDR2 YFSETQ. V lost 0 bases, J lost 9 bases, and 12 bases stayed unmatched. This CDR3 is 15 amino acids long. The CDR3 loop is CASSLAGGFYEWQYF. In nucleotides, the CDR3 is TGCGCCAGCAGCTTGGCCGGGGGGTTCTACGAGTGGCAGTACTTC.

The chain recombines TRBV7-3 with TRBJ2-3; tentative D call: TRBD2 (6 bases). The CDR3 loop spans 15 amino acids. Trimming shortened V by 2 bases and J by 0 bases, and 9 bases separated the two germline ends. Per germline, CDR1 SGHTA and CDR2 FQGTGA. The CDR3 sequence: CASSLHGTSTDTQYF. CDR3 bases: TGTGCCAGCAGCTTACACGGGACTAGCACAGATACGCAGTATTTT.

The rearrangement links TRBV29-1 to TRBJ1-2; possible D gene TRBD1, 5 bases. The CDR3 is 11 residues long. V gave up 4 bases and J gave up 14 bases, with 17 bases separating them. The germline V gene has CDR1 SQVTM and CDR2 ANQGSEA. The CDR3: CSVAVGGAGTF. In DNA, the CDR3 is TGCAGCGTTGCGGTCGGCGGGGCAGGGACCTTC.

This clonotype was counted a few times. This sequence joins TRBV20-1 and TRBJ2-1; 7 nucleotides match TRBD2. Germline assignment: CDR1 DFQATT and CDR2 SNEGSKA (reference sequence). The CDR3 length is 16 residues. The junction had 12 bases not matched to a gene; V was cut back by 1 base and J by 6 bases. The CDR3 nucleotides read TGCAGTGCTAGAGCCAGAGGAGGGAGGGCCCTCAATGAGCAGTTCTTC. It codes for CSARARGGRALNEQFF.

This clonotype appeared a few times. The V call is TRBV4-1, the J call TRBJ2-2; 8 bases align to TRBD2. V was pared by 5 bases and J by 4 bases, with 9 bases of the junction left unmatched. CDR3 length: 16 residues. The germline V gene has CDR1 MGHRA and CDR2 YSYEKL. CDR3 DNA sequence: TGCGCCAGCAGCGCCCCTTATCTAGCGGGCACCGGGGAGCTGTTTTTT. It codes for CASSAPYLAGTGELFF.

This clonotype was recorded a few times. The rearrangement links TRBV18 to TRBJ2-4; D might be TRBD1 (6 bases). This CDR3 has 12 residues. Germline V gene data show CDR1 as KGHSH and CDR2 as LQKENI. V was shortened by 8 bases and J by 6 bases, with 11 bases between the two germline ends. The CDR3 DNA follows: TGTGCCAGCGCTCTACAGGGAAACATTCAGTACTTC. Its translation: CASALQGNIQYF. Supplemented by reference TRBV18 and TRBJ2-4, the full variable domain reads NAGVMQNPRHLVRRRGQEARLRCSPMKGHSHVYWYRQLPEEGLKFMVYLQKENIIDESGMPKERFSAEFPKEGPSILRIQQVVRGDSAAYFCASALQGNIQYFGAGTRLSVL.

V is TRBV6-5 and J is TRBJ2-1; D ambiguous. Per the germline V gene, CDR1 is MNHEY and CDR2 is SVGAGI. The CDR3 consists of 11 residues. The germline V and J ends were trimmed by 8 bases and 6 bases, with 8 bases remaining between them. The CDR3 sequence: CASGRFNEQFF. CDR3 DNA sequence: TGTGCCAGCGGAAGGTTCAATGAGCAGTTCTTC.

This clonotype was counted between two and nine times. V is TRBV7-2 and J is TRBJ2-3, with 8 bases aligning to TRBD2. Unmatched junction bases numbered 8, after V lost 5 bases and J lost 1 base. Germline CDR1 reads SGHTA; CDR2 reads FQGNSA. This CDR3 has 16 residues. The CDR3 loop reads CASSAGGLAGTDTQYF. DNA of the CDR3: TGTGCCAGCAGCGCAGGAGGACTAGCCGGCACAGATACGCAGTATTTT.

This clonotype was seen a few times. This rearrangement joins TRBV9 to TRBJ2-1; TRBD2 agrees at 8 bases. This CDR3 spans 18 amino acids. With V trimmed by 4 bases and J by 1 base, 13 bases remained unmatched. In germline, CDR1 is SGDLS, CDR2 YYNGEE. CDR3 in amino acids: CASSPGASGFPSYNEQFF. The CDR3 bases are TGTGCCAGCAGCCCAGGGGCTAGCGGGTTCCCGTCCTACAATGAGCAGTTCTTC.

The sample holds many counts of this clonotype. The chain uses TRBV14 and TRBJ1-1; 7 bases are a match to TRBD1. Germline V lookup: CDR1 SGHDN, CDR2 FVKESK. V was clipped by 4 bases and J by 0 bases; unmatched bases: 2. The CDR3 loop spans 14 amino acids. CDR3 nucleotides: TGTGCCAGCAGCCGACAGGGAGTGAACACTGAAGCTTTCTTT. Translating gives CASSRQGVNTEAFF.

In this sample, this clonotype turned up many times. V and J are TRBV7-3 and TRBJ2-1; TRBD2 matches 7 bases. This CDR3 comprises 17 residues. V was pared by 1 base and J by 5 bases, with 11 bases of the junction left unmatched. Germline loops: CDR1 SGHTA, CDR2 FQGTGA. In DNA form, the CDR3 reads TGTGCCAGCAGCTTAAAGGCCCCCGGGACTATAGACAATGAGCAGTTCTTC. It is translated as CASSLKAPGTIDNEQFF.

In this sample, this clonotype turned up a few times. This chain connects TRBV18 to TRBJ2-7; 9 nucleotides agree with TRBD1. V lost 1 base to trimming and J lost 2 bases; unmatched junction nucleotides: 3. The CDR3 is 15 amino acids. CDR1 and CDR2 (germline): KGHSH, LQKENI. The CDR3 region has the DNA TGTGCCAGCTCACCACGGACAGGGGATCCCTACGAGCAGTACTTC. It encodes CASSPRTGDPYEQYF. Looking up the rest from reference TRBV18 and TRBJ2-7 gives the full variable domain: NAGVMQNPRHLVRRRGQEARLRCSPMKGHSHVYWYRQLPEEGLKFMVYLQKENIIDESGMPKERFSAEFPKEGPSILRIQQVVRGDSAAYFCASSPRTGDPYEQYFGPGTRLTVT.

This clonotype was seen many times. The rearrangement joins TRBV5-1 to TRBJ2-2; D is undetermined. The CDR3 has 13 residues. The germline V gene encodes CDR1 SGHRS and CDR2 YFSETQ. V lost 3 bases to trimming and J lost 5 bases, with 8 bases between them. CDR3 coding DNA: TGCGCCAGCAGCTCCGGCCCGACCGGGGAGCTGTTTTTT. As protein: CASSSGPTGELFF.

Details on this clonotype: This is likely a read error, given that the CDR3 carries no conserved phenylalanine or tryptophan at its end. The CDR3 DNA follows: TGTGCCATCAGTGGGGGAGAAACCTACGAGCAGTACTAC. It specifies CAISGGETYEQYY. V usage is TRBV10-3 and J usage is TRBJ2-7; TRBD2 is a possible D gene (5 bases). CDR1 ENHRY and CDR2 SYGVKD come from the germline V gene. With 4 bases removed from V and 2 bases from J, the gap between germline ends came to 9 bases. The CDR3 is 13 residues long.

This clonotype was seen repeatedly, ten times or more. The chain links TRBV12-3 or TRBV12-4 to TRBJ2-3; 13 nucleotides agree with TRBD2. This CDR3 is built from 16 residues. Germline trimming cut 4 bases from V and 7 bases from J; bases unmatched to any gene: 8. The DNA for the CDR3 is TGTGCCAGCAGTTGGGGACTAGCGGGGCCCACGAATACGCAGTATTTT. It translates to CASSWGLAGPTNTQYF.

This clonotype was seen only a few times. This rearrangement joins TRBV4-1 to TRBJ2-7; D is undetermined. Trimming took off 4 bases at V and 1 base at J, with 11 bases between the two ends. In germline, CDR1 is MGHRA, CDR2 YSYEKL. The CDR3 has 14 amino acids. CDR3 protein: CASSLEIRSYEQYF. CDR3 bases: TGCGCCAGCAGCCTCGAGATAAGGTCCTACGAGCAGTACTTC.

V usage is TRBV4-2 and J usage is TRBJ1-2; D gene uncertain. CDR1 LGHNA and CDR2 YNFKEQ come from the germline V gene. This CDR3 is 13 amino acids long. V shed 2 bases and J shed 5 bases, with 9 bases lying between them. The CDR3 DNA reads as TGTGCCAGCAGCCAAAGGCCGCCTTATGGCTACACCTTC. This codes for CASSQRPPYGYTF.

This sequence joins TRBV19 and TRBJ1-5, with D uncertain. The CDR3 has 12 residues. The germline CDR1 and CDR2 sequences are LNHDA and SQIVND (reference sequence). V was clipped by 1 base and J by 6 bases, with 4 bases between them. The CDR3 reads CASSIVGQPQHF. For the CDR3, the DNA is TGTGCCAGTAGTATAGTAGGTCAGCCCCAGCATTTT.

The chain couples TRBV5-1 to TRBJ2-7, with 10 bases that match TRBD2. V was pared by 5 bases and J by 7 bases, with 6 bases of the junction left unmatched. The CDR3 runs to 13 residues. CDR1 and CDR2 from the germline V gene are SGHRS and YFSETQ. The CDR3 loop is CASRSGRAEEQYF. The DNA of the CDR3 is TGCGCCAGCAGAAGCGGGAGGGCCGAGGAGCAGTACTTC.

This clonotype was seen a few times. The chain combines TRBV4-1 with TRBJ2-2; tentatively, D is TRBD2 (5 bases). Trimming pared 2 bases from V and 4 bases from J, leaving 14 bases between. Germline CDR1 MGHRA, CDR2 YSYEKL. The CDR3 loop spans 16 amino acids. CDR3 amino acids: CASSQRELARTGELFF. The CDR3 coding sequence is TGCGCCAGCAGCCAAAGGGAGTTGGCCCGCACCGGGGAGCTGTTTTTT.

This clonotype was seen only a few times. The chain has TRBV19 and TRBJ1-1; the D gene is possibly TRBD1 (5 bases). Trimming removed 7 bases from V and 3 bases from J, with 15 bases in between. Germline-derived CDR1 and CDR2 are LNHDA and SQIVND (reference sequence). CDR3 size: 14 residues. CDR3 nucleotides: TGTGCCAGTACCGGGGCCTCCTGGCACACTGAAGCTTTCTTT. This codes for CASTGASWHTEAFF.

This clonotype was recorded at least ten times. The CDR3 region is CASSSRTHGGPVPFYEQYF. In DNA form, the CDR3 reads TGTGCCAGCAGTTCCCGAACCCACGGGGGGCCTGTGCCCTTCTACGAGCAGTACTTC. V and J are TRBV28 and TRBJ2-7, with a tentative D call TRBD2 (7 bases). Germline CDR1 reads MDHEN; CDR2 reads SYDVKM. V shed 4 bases and J shed 3 bases, with 28 bases lying between them. The CDR3 is 19 amino acids.

J is TRBJ2-1 and V is TRBV5-1, with 8 bases lining up with TRBD2. The V gene end was trimmed by 0 bases and the J gene end by 8 bases; junction bases not matched to a gene: 10. Germline CDR1 is SGHRS and CDR2 is YFSETQ. This CDR3 region has 16 residues. For the CDR3, the DNA is TGCGCCAGCAGCTTGGACATAGCGGGGTCGGGGGATGAGCAGTTCTTC. Translating it yields CASSLDIAGSGDEQFF. Full variable domain (rest looked up from reference TRBV5-1 and TRBJ2-1): KAGVTQTPRYLIKTRGQQVTLSCSPISGHRSVSWYQQTPGQGLQFLFEYFSETQRNKGNFPGRFSGRQFSNSRSEMNVSTLELGDSALYLCASSLDIAGSGDEQFFGPGTRLTVL.